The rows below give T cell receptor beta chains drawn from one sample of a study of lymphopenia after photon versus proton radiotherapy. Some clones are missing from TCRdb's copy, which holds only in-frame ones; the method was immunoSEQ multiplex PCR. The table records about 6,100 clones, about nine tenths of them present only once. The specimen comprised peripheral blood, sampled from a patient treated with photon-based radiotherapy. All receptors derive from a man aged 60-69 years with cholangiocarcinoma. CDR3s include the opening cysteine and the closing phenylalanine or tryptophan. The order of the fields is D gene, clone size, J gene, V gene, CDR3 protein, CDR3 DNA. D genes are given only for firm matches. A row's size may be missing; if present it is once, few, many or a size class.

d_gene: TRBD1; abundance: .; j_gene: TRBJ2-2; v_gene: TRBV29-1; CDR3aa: CSVRTGGRAGELFF; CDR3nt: TGCAGCGTTCGGACAGGGGGTAGGGCCGGGGAGCTGTTTTTT
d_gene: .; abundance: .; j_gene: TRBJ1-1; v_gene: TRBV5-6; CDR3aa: CASSWGLKNTEAFF; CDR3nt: TGTGCCAGCAGCTGGGGACTCAAGAACACTGAAGCTTTCTTT
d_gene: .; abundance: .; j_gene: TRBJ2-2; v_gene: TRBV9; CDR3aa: CASSVGAGIAGELFF; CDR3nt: TGTGCCAGCAGCGTAGGCGCAGGGATAGCCGGGGAGCTGTTTTTT
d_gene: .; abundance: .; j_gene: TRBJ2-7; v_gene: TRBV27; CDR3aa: CASSLLAGYEQYF; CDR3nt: TGTGCCAGCAGTTTATTGGCGGGCTACGAGCAGTACTTC
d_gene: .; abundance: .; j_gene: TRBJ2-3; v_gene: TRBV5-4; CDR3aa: CASSYMGLSTDTQYF; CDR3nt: TGTGCCAGCAGCTATATGGGCCTTAGCACAGATACGCAGTATTTT
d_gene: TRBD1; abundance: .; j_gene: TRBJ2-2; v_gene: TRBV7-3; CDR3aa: CASSPDRANTGELFF; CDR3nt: TGTGCCAGCAGCCCGGACAGGGCGAACACCGGGGAGCTGTTTTTT
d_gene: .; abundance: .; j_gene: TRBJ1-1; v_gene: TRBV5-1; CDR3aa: CASSLDGAGTEAFF; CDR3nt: TGCGCCAGCAGCTTGGACGGGGCTGGGACTGAAGCTTTCTTT
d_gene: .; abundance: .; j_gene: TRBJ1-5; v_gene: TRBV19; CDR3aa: CASSTPGNNQPQHF; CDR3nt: TGTGCCAGTAGTACCCCAGGGAACAATCAGCCCCAGCATTTT
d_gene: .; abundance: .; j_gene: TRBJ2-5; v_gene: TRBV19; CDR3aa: CASSYSQETQYF; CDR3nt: TGTGCCAGTAGTTACAGCCAAGAGACCCAGTACTTC
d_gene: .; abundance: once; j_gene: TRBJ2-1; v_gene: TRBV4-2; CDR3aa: CASSHPSHEQFF; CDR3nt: TGTGCCAGCAGCCACCCTAGCCATGAGCAGTTCTTC
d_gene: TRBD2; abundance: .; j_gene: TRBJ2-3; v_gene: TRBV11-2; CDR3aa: CASSLKGGSLGDTQYF; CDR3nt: TGTGCCAGCAGCTTAAAGGGCGGGAGCTTAGGGGATACGCAGTATTTT
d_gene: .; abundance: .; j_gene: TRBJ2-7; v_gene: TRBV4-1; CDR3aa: CASSQEWGSPSYEQYF; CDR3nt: TGCGCCAGCAGCCAAGAGTGGGGGTCCCCCTCCTACGAGCAGTACTTC
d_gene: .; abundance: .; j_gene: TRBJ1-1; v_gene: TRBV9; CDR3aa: CASSVETNLGTEAFF; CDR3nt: TGTGCCAGCAGCGTAGAAACCAACTTGGGCACTGAAGCTTTCTTT
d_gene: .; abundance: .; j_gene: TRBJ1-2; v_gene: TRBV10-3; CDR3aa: CAISEAGADYGYTF; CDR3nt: TGTGCCATCAGTGAAGCGGGAGCTGATTATGGCTACACCTTC
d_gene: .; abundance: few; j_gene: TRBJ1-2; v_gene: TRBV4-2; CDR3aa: CASSPESYGGYTF; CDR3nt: TGTGCCAGCAGCCCAGAGTCGTATGGGGGCTACACCTTC
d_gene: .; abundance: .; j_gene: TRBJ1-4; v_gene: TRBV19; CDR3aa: CASSIERAQREKLFF; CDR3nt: TGTGCCAGTAGTATAGAGAGGGCTCAACGCGAAAAACTGTTTTTT
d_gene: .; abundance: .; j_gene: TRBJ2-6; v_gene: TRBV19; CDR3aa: CASSRQSSGANVLTF; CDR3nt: TGTGCCAGTAGTCGTCAAAGCTCTGGGGCCAACGTCCTGACTTTC
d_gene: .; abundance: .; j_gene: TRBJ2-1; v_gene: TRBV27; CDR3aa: CASRSVAEYNEQFF; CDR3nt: TGTGCCAGCCGTTCAGTAGCGGAGTACAATGAGCAGTTCTTC
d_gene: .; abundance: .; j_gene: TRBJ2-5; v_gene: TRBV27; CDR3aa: CASRETGAKETQYF; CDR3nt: TGTGCCAGCAGAGAGACCGGGGCGAAAGAGACCCAGTACTTC
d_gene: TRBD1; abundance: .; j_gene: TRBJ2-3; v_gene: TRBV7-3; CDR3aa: CASSWGQGVTDTQYF; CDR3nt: TGTGCCAGCAGCTGGGGACAGGGGGTCACAGATACGCAGTATTTT
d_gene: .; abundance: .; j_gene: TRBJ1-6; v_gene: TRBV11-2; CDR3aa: CASSSGRNNSPLHF; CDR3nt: TGTGCCAGCAGCTCGGGACGGAATAATTCACCCCTCCACTTT
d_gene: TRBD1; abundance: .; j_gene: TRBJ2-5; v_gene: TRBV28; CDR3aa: CASSSPGTGSQETQYF; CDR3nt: TGTGCCAGCAGTTCCCCAGGGACAGGGTCTCAAGAGACCCAGTACTTC
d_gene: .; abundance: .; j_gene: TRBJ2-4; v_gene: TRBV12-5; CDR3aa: CASGLVLGGAKNIQYF; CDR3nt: TGTGCTAGTGGTTTGGTACTTGGGGGAGCCAAAAACATTCAGTACTTC
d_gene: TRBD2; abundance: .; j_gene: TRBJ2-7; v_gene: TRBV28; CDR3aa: CASSPRGEEQYF; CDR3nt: TGTGCCAGCAGTCCCCGGGGGGAAGAGCAGTACTTC
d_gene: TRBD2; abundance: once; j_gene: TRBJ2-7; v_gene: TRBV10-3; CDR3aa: CAITRSGSSYEQYF; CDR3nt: TGTGCCATCACCCGCAGCGGGAGCTCCTACGAGCAGTACTTC
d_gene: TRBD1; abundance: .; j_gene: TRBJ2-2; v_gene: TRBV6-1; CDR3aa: CASSWDRENTGELFF; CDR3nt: TGTGCCAGCAGTTGGGACAGGGAAAACACCGGGGAGCTGTTTTTT
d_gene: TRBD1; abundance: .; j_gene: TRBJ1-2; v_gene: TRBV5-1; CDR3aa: CASSLRQGVGYTF; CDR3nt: TGCGCCAGCAGCCTCAGACAGGGAGTCGGCTACACCTTC
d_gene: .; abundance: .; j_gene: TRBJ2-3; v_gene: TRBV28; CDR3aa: CASSLISLTDTQYF; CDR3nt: TGTGCCAGCAGTTTAATTTCCCTCACAGATACGCAGTATTTT
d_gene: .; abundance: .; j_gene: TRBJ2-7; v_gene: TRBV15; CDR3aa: CATSRDMDYEQYF; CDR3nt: TGTGCCACCAGCAGAGATATGGACTACGAGCAGTACTTC
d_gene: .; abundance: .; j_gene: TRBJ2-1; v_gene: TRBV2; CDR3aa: CASSESGRDSYNEQFF; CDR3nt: TGTGCCAGCAGTGAGTCGGGGCGGGACTCCTACAATGAGCAGTTCTTC
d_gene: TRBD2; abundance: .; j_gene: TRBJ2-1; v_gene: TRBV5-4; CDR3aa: CASSSGTSGDEQFF; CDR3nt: TGTGCCAGCAGCTCCGGGACTAGCGGCGATGAGCAGTTCTTC
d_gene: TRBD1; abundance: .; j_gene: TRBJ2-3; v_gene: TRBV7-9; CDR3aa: CASSLGQGARDTQYF; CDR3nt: TGTGCCAGCAGCTTAGGGCAGGGGGCACGAGATACGCAGTATTTT
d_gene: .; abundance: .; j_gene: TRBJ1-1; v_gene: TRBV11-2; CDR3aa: CASSLDSEKAFF; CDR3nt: TGTGCCAGCAGCTTAGATTCGGAAAAAGCTTTCTTT
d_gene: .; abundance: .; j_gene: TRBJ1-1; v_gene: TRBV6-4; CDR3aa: CASSETSDNTEAFF; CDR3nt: TGTGCCAGCAGTGAAACCAGTGATAACACTGAAGCTTTCTTT
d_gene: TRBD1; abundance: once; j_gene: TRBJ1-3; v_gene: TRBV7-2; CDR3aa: CASSSGGTVSYSGNTIYF; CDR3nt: TGTGCCAGCAGCTCGGGGGGGACAGTTTCTTACTCTGGAAACACCATATATTTT
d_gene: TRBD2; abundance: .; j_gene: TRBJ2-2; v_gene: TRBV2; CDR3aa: CASTGGTSGRRTGELFF; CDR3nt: TGTGCCAGCACCGGCGGGACTAGCGGGAGGAGGACCGGGGAGCTGTTTTTT
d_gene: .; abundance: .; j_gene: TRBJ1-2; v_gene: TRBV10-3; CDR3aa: CAISGQAGKANYGYTF; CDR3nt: TGTGCCATCAGTGGCCAGGCGGGGAAAGCTAACTATGGCTACACCTTC
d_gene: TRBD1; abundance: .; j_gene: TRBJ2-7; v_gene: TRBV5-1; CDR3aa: CASSRSGTGFVLSYEQYF; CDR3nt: TGCGCCAGCAGCCGCTCCGGGACAGGGTTCGTCCTCTCCTACGAGCAGTACTTC
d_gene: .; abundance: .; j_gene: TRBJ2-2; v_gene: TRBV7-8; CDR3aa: CASSLIDSNTNTGELFF; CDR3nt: TGTGCCAGCAGCTTAATTGACAGTAACACGAACACCGGGGAGCTGTTTTTT
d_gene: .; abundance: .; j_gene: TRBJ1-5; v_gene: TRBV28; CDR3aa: CASVGTLLYNQPQHF; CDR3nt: TGTGCCAGCGTTGGGACCTTACTGTACAATCAGCCCCAGCATTTT
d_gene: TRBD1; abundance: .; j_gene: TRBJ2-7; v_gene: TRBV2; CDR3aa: CASSATGQVYDEQYF; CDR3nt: TGTGCCAGCAGTGCTACGGGACAGGTGTATGACGAGCAGTACTTC
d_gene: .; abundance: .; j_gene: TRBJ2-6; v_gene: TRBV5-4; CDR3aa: CASSPNSFSGANVLTF; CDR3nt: TGTGCCAGCAGCCCCAACAGCTTTTCTGGGGCCAACGTCCTGACTTTC